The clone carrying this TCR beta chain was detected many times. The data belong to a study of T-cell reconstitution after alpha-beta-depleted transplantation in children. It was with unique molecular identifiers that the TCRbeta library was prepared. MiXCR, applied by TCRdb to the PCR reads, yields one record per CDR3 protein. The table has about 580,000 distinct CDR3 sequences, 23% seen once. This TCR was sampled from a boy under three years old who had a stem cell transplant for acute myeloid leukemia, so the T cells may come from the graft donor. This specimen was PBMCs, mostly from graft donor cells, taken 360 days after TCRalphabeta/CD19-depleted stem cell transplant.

This CDR3 reads CASSLGGPNEKLFF. Written as DNA, the CDR3 is TGTGCCAGCAGTTTAGGAGGACCGAATGAAAAACTGTTTTTT. This chain joins TRBV12-3 or TRBV12-4 and TRBJ1-4; D ambiguous. Trimming took off 1 base at V and 5 bases at J, with 8 bases between the two ends. This CDR3 has 14 amino acids.